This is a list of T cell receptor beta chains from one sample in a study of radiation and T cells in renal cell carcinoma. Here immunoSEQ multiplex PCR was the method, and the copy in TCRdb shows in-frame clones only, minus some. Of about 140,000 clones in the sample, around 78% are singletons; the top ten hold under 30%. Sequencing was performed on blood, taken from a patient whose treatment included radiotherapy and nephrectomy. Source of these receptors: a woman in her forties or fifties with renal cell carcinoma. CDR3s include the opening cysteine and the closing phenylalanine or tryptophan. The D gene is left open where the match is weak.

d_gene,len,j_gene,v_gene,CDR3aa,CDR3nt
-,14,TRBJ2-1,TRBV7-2,CASSLATPINEQFF,TGTGCCAGCAGCTTAGCAACCCCTATCAATGAGCAGTTCTTC
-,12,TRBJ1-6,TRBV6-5,CASSPQNSPLHF,TGTGCCAGCAGTCCACAGAATTCACCCCTCCACTTT
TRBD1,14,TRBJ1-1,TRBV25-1,CASSPGGPNTEAFF,TGTGCCAGCAGTCCAGGGGGCCCGAACACTGAAGCTTTCTTT
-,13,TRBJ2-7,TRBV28,CASNPTRSYEQYF,TGTGCCAGCAACCCCACCCGCTCCTACGAGCAGTACTTC
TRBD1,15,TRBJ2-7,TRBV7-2,CASSSSGTEPYEQYF,TGTGCCAGCAGCTCCTCCGGGACAGAGCCTTACGAGCAGTACTTC
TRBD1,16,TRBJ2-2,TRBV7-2,CASSSYQGVNTGELFF,TGTGCCAGCAGCTCGTATCAGGGGGTAAACACCGGGGAGCTGTTTTTT
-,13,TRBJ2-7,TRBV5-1,CASSIFTSYEQYF,TGCGCCAGCAGCATATTTACCTCCTACGAGCAGTACTTC
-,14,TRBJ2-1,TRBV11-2,CASSLDRLDNEQFF,TGTGCCAGCAGCTTAGATCGGTTAGACAATGAGCAGTTCTTC
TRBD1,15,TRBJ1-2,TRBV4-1,CASSQPTGRNYGYTF,TGCGCCAGCAGCCAGCCGACAGGGAGAAACTATGGCTACACCTTC
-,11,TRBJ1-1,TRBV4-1,CASSHPGEAFF,TGCGCCAGCAGCCACCCCGGTGAAGCTTTCTTT